These T cell receptor beta chains were read from a single sample in a study of blood T cell repertoires in COVID-19. The protocol was immunoSEQ multiplex PCR, while the TCRdb copy is restricted to in-frame clones and leaves out a portion. The sample records about 50,000 clones, about nine tenths being singletons. The sequencing input was peripheral blood. The receptors originated from a man aged 65-85 years with acute or convalescent COVID-19. CDR3s include the opening cysteine and the closing phenylalanine or tryptophan. The order of the fields is V gene, CDR3 protein.

TRBV5-1 | CASSLGSGHNEQFF
TRBV7-9 | CASSLTPVNYGYTF
TRBV4-3 | CASSDSLFRGSTDTQYF
TRBV4-1 | CASSHHKGGQGPPNYGYTF
TRBV14 | CASSPSSSYNEQFF
TRBV5-1 | CASSLGLAGVSQFF
TRBV7-3 | CASSLGGHYLLNEQFF
TRBV28 | CASSLWQGAGELFF
TRBV21-1 | CASSSPGQIKRSTDTQYF
TRBV5-5 | CASSLGQTNQPQHF
TRBV2 | CASSTPGTSGGPAYNEQFF
TRBV27 | CASSRTAGGPHEQFF
TRBV24-1 | CATSAGPSGSFEDTQYF
TRBV5-1 | CASSSQGWATEAFF
TRBV18 | CASSLGQGGLNEQFF
TRBV7-3 | CASRDRGELFF
TRBV18 | CASSPRTGGGTTEAFF
TRBV5-6 | CASSLRDRSNYGYTF
TRBV3-1/TRBV3-2 | CASSPGQGIPPLHF
TRBV11-3 | CASSSTGLTQETQYF
TRBV6-1 | CASTHRGSGETQYF
TRBV19 | CASSIDRPGGYEQYF
TRBV25-1 | CASSGGHQARAQYF
TRBV5-1 | CASSLNSPSGGPTDTQYF
TRBV27 | CASAKDRGNTEAFF
TRBV5-5 | CASSLWGGNSGANVLTF
TRBV5-1 | CASSLTGPYEQYF
TRBV5-4 | CASSLSGGRDEKLFF
TRBV28 | CASSSTGETQYF
TRBV5-4 | CASSFGPEQFF
TRBV13 | CASRREGRDNEQFF
TRBV4-3 | CASSQAPLGRDTEAFF
TRBV18 | CASSPPGPEGGYTF
TRBV5-5 | CASSLVQGGYYEQYF
TRBV12-3/TRBV12-4 | CASSLRPQDTQYF
TRBV5-6 | CASSLPSGVSGGYTF
TRBV7-6 | CASSLRRLGTGQTGELFF
TRBV28 | CASFSLTGANYGYTF
TRBV13 | CASSFSARTSTDTQYF
TRBV5-1 | CASSLVDRNTEAFF
TRBV3-1/TRBV3-2 | CASSRPGTSAEQFF
TRBV18 | CASSPPSREYYGYTF
TRBV12-3/TRBV12-4 | CASTLRGETQYF
TRBV3-1/TRBV3-2 | CASSQDTRQPLHF